This TCR beta chain was sequenced in a study of blood T cell repertoires in COVID-19. Study background: The analysed material was cDNA or gDNA that came from T cells, B-cell-depleted T cells, or PBMCs.

The CDR3 contains 14 residues. Germline V CDR1 and CDR2: MNHEY, SVGEGT. Germline trimming cut 4 bases from V and 4 bases from J; bases unmatched to any gene: 2. Clones were sequenced by immunoSEQ multiplex PCR, and TCRdb holds only the in-frame ones, with some missing. The sample shows around 150,000 clones, 87% of them seen only once. The sample consisted of peripheral blood. The rearrangement links TRBV6-2 or TRBV6-3 to TRBJ1-5; 9 positions agree with TRBD1. This TCR was recovered from a woman between 55 and 75 years old with active or convalescent COVID-19. The chain's CDR3 is CASSWTGDNQPQHF. CDR3 DNA: TGTGCCAGCAGTTGGACAGGGGATAATCAGCCCCAGCATTTT.